Given below is one TCR beta chain in context. Its cognate antigen is unknown. This entry comes from a study of T-cell reconstitution after alpha-beta-depleted transplantation in children. The study, taken as a whole, reports: The authors attributed T-cell counts and diversity one year after transplant mostly to newly produced T cells. Surviving recipient T cells and thymic progenitors produced the high day-60 TCRbeta diversity seen in some patients.

Preparation of the TCRbeta library was carried out with unique molecular identifiers. In TCRdb, the PCR reads were re-called with MiXCR into one record per CDR3 protein. The sample records about 980,000 distinct CDR3 sequences, about 29% being singletons. The CDR3 consists of 13 residues. Trimming took 1 base from V and 2 from J, leaving 8 bases between them. The germline gives CDR1 DFQATT, CDR2 SNEGSKA (reference sequence). The V call is TRBV20-1, the J call TRBJ1-1, with no clear D. The sample here was PBMCs, mostly from graft donor cells, taken 360 days after TCRalphabeta/CD19-depleted stem cell transplant. This TCR derives from a boy under three years old who had a stem cell transplant for SCID, so the T cells may come from the graft donor. Here the CDR3 reads CSARATFNTEAFF. As DNA, the CDR3 is TGCAGTGCTAGAGCGACCTTCAACACTGAAGCTTTCTTT.